This record looks at one T cell receptor beta chain sequence and its context. What antigen it recognizes has not been identified. No per-base quality is available; no much larger clone lies one base away. These data originate in a study of cytomegalovirus exposure and HLA in healthy donors (TCRdb year 2017). Background for the entire study: An earlier analysis of roughly 610 of the donors reported 250 to 350 Gb of sequence data and 117 million unique TCR beta sequences obtained from about 200 million T cells. Donor age, sex, ethnicity and CMV serostatus were compiled together with the repertoire data. Among the approximately 430 genotyped donors, about 85% belonged to the genetic ancestry cluster associated with self-reported Caucasian donors. In a later analysis, previously published TCR beta repertoires from 550 to 750 donors were re-analyzed and high-resolution HLA genotyping was added so that TCR occurrence patterns could be studied. All discovery cohort repertoires had been generated on a single sequencing platform. Four to six DR-DQ haplotypes were handled as single units for association and clustering, since linkage in the cohort was strong. The T cell repertoires of roughly 660 subjects were profiled by immunosequencing and related to cytomegalovirus serostatus. To predict cytomegalovirus infection status, the study combined high-throughput TCR immunosequencing, statistical association of individual TCRs with disease status, and machine learning. The later analysis used no new phenotypic data to find candidate immune exposures, relying instead on TCR beta sequences and their occurrence across donors. A separate validation cohort of roughly 110 different subjects was used in addition to the roughly 700-subject first cohort. The number of typed donors differed by locus: about 629-640 for A, B, C, DRB1 and DQB1; some 500 for DQA1; 606 for DPA1; and some 430 for DPB1. Class I and class II HLA loci were covered by the typing at four-digit resolution. An earlier analysis of approximately 630 of the donors applied high-throughput TCR beta sequencing to assess whether each TCR beta V gene segment acted as functional or pseudogenic. An early release that covered about 600 HLA-typed donors contained about 300 gigabases of sequencing data and around 85 million unique TCR sequences. The study aimed to test whether cataloging public T cell receptors could reveal signatures of past pathogen exposure. Among 300 to 500 genotyped donors of the cohort, an average of around 240,000 unique TCR beta nucleotide sequences was sequenced per donor, of which 15% to 20% were non-productive. A later genetic analysis took genome-wide SNP genotypes for about 55% of the 666 donors and used that subset as a discovery cohort.

What the study reported, not specific to this receptor: Linkage disequilibrium might explain the correlated functional status among segregating V segments, but an unknown experimental factor could not be ruled out. Most CMV-associated TCR beta chains appeared to be HLA-restricted in a later analysis, and the HLA associations seemed to be driven largely by CMV exposure. Because counts were too low, seventeen rarely observed V segments, including chromosome 9 orphons, were left out of the earlier analysis of some 600 of the donors. Because HLA typing was unavailable for some donors at each locus, only the typed subset was used in association tests. Broadly in line with IMGT annotations, most TCR beta V segments showed up in productive rearrangements about 87% or about 30% of the time in an earlier analysis of approximately 640 of the donors. In a later analysis, the rate of TCR association differed among HLA loci, with DRB1 alleles having the most associated TCRs and HLA-C alleles having the fewest. According to the authors, the approach could potentially be generalized to other disease states and immunological phenotypes. The study gave a list of about 170 TCR beta chains associated with cytomegalovirus. For the cohort, immune exposure information was limited to CMV serostatus. The classifier was reported to diagnose cytomegalovirus status with high specificity and sensitivity in both the original and validation cohorts. According to a later genetic analysis, donors in an Asian-associated ancestry cluster had fewer N-insertions in productive TCRs than the approximately 630-donor mean. Compared with equally common non-associated chains, HLA-associated TCR beta chains in a later analysis were more clonally expanded and had lower generation probabilities. Presence/absence analyses assumed roughly uniform sequencing depth across donors, an assumption that may not hold. The cohort was sequenced for TCR beta chains only, and without alpha or paired-chain data the features that could be detected were limited. A further reported finding was that TCR beta sequences accurately predicted the HLA-A and HLA-B alleles for most subjects in the first cohort. V-gene and J-gene trimming of TCR beta chains was associated with a missense DCLRE1C variant in a later genetic analysis, and the association was replicated in an independent cohort. A few of the identified cytomegalovirus-associated TCR beta chains were confirmed in vitro to be specific for cytomegalovirus antigens. Most TCR sequences were observed very rarely across donors, whereas some public TCRs were present in many individuals. A later analysis reported that several top co-occurrence clusters appeared linked to parvovirus B19, influenza, CMV and Epstein-Barr virus. Strong co-occurrence of HLA alleles, especially DR and DQ, made assigning TCR associations to individual alleles difficult. The sequencing pipeline was judged likely to have produced a cluster of highly shared sequence variants as a technical artifact. Specific HLA alleles were associated with 15,000 to 20,000 TCR beta sequences at a false discovery rate of 0.05 in a later analysis. Some IMGT-functional V segments, including TRBV6-2 and TRBV6-3, could not be told apart with the 87-base-pair reads, so those segments were excluded.

The library was obtained by the immunoSEQ multiplex PCR assay. For the multiplex PCR, a mixture combining 60 forward primers for TCR Vbeta segments and 13 reverse primers for TCR Jbeta segments was used. A multiplex PCR assay on genomic DNA amplified the CDR3 region of rearranged TCR beta genes. On the Illumina HiSeq System, the amplified TCR beta libraries were sequenced as 87-base-pair reads. Processing in the source paper ran as follows. A later analysis counted about 80 million unique TCR beta chains across the 600 to 850 repertoires, and roughly 10 million of these chains were shared by at least two donors. Raw reads were error-corrected and collapsed into unique sequences with a nearest-neighbor algorithm that merged closely related sequences to remove PCR and sequencing errors. Alignment of CDR3 sequences to IMGT reference sequences was used to assign V, D and J gene segments. Each retained sequence needed at least a six-nucleotide match to both a V gene segment and a J gene segment. A rearrangement counted as productive if the CDR3 had no stop codons and remained in frame with V and J, and every other rearrangement counted as non-productive. CDR3 was defined according to IMGT convention as the region running from the second conserved V-encoded cysteine to the conserved J-encoded phenylalanine. In an earlier analysis of around 600 of the donors, sequences lacking an unambiguous match to a single V gene segment were excluded. An earlier analysis of 500 to 700 of the donors classified V segments as functional when productive rearrangements were above 56.7% and as segregating when the standard deviation between donors was above 5%. A statistical classification framework was built for diagnosing cytomegalovirus status from the catalog of TCR beta chain sequences. In a later analysis, V and J genes were assigned by comparing TCR nucleotide sequences against IMGT/GENE-DB human TR gene sequences. Using the TCRdist pipeline, a later analysis assigned CDR3 sequences along with most-parsimonious VDJ recombination scenarios. In a later analysis, every TCR beta chain was defined by the combination of its CDR3 amino acid sequence and its V-gene family, and reads without a unique V-gene family were dropped. A later analysis removed 450 to 600 highly shared, low-generation-probability nucleotide sequences to deal with suspected cross-contamination and a sequencing artifact. In a later analysis, a clonal expansion index was calculated for each public chain from normalized within-repertoire ranks of inferred template counts. Generation probabilities in a later analysis came from a VDJ recombination model fitted to out-of-frame rearrangements, and those results were checked against IGoR. Hypergeometric tests were used in a later analysis to score TCR-TCR, TCR-HLA and TCR-CMV co-occurrence, with a repertoire-size bias correction applied to the TCR pairs. To estimate false discovery rates, a later analysis permuted the HLA or CMV assignments 20 times. A later analysis grouped co-occurring TCRs with DBSCAN, adding TCRdist sequence similarity when clustering within HLA-allele-positive subsets. Repertoires with fewer than 30,000 or more than 120,000 public chains were left out of co-occurrence clustering, as were five repertoires with anomalous nucleotide sharing. Not all clones reach the TCRdb copy of this immuneACCESS table, which keeps in-frame sequences only. Checked studies attribute under half of the gap to unresolved V genes and leave the rest unexplained. Clone size and the V and J calls come from that table; the DNA yielded D and trimming. The sample table contains about 150,000 clones; only one count was recorded for 79% of them. The ten largest clonotypes hold about 8.3% of the sample.

CDR1 and CDR2 are read off the germline V gene as SNHLY and FYNNEI. The CDR3 holds 15 amino acids from the cysteine to the phenylalanine. The retained sequence is limited to the CDR3, 45 bases, with the frame set at the first base. Relative to germline, V is 3 bases shorter and J is 0 bases shorter, with 6 bases between their ends. In total, approximately 700 healthy bone marrow donors made up the cohort. At the time of sampling, every cohort member was nominally healthy, though immune exposures that went unrecorded were likely present. The donor tested CMV seropositive and was one of the 289 seropositive cohort members. Each donor provided a peripheral blood sample, and peripheral blood mononuclear cells were used for TCR beta sequencing. The Qiagen DNeasy Blood Extraction Kit was used to extract genomic DNA from the blood cell samples.

Material for sequencing was PBMCs. The V and J segments used are TRBV2 and TRBJ2-6; TRBD2 is possibly the D segment (5 matching bases). This TCR derives from a man aged 25 to 40 in good health and CMV-seropositive. The CDR3 region reads CASSEGSSGANVLTF. The DNA sequence reads TGTGCCAGCAGTGAGGGGAGCTCTGGGGCCAACGTCCTGACTTTC.